These T cell receptor beta chains were read from a single sample in a study of T-cell memory formation after mild COVID-19. TCRdb used MiXCR to reprocess the 5' RACE reads, holding one entry per CDR3 protein. The sample has 40,000 to 60,000 distinct CDR3 sequences, 7% to 8% seen once. The sequenced sample consisted of PBMCs or a T cell subset sorted from them (not recorded which). All receptors come from a man aged 18 to 30 who had mild COVID-19 (a few samples of this study predate the infection). Cell type and time point are not known. CDR3s include the opening cysteine and the closing phenylalanine or tryptophan. Each record gives: clone size, V gene, J gene, D gene, CDR3 DNA, CDR3 protein. The D gene is left open where the match is weak. The size field is filled for only some rows; it gives once, few, many or a size class.

clone size: few
V gene: TRBV12-3/TRBV12-4
J gene: TRBJ2-7
D gene: TRBD1
CDR3 DNA: TGTGCCAGCAGTCCCCAAACCGACAGGGGATCCTACGAGCAGTACTTC
CDR3 protein: CASSPQTDRGSYEQYF

clone size: -
V gene: TRBV5-1
J gene: TRBJ1-2
D gene: -
CDR3 DNA: TGCGCCAGCAGCAAATTACAACTAGGCGGCTACACCTTC
CDR3 protein: CASSKLQLGGYTF

clone size: few
V gene: TRBV7-2
J gene: TRBJ2-3
D gene: -
CDR3 DNA: TGTGCCAGCAACGCGGGACAAATCACAGATACGCAGTATTTT
CDR3 protein: CASNAGQITDTQYF

clone size: -
V gene: TRBV18
J gene: TRBJ1-6
D gene: -
CDR3 DNA: TGTGCCAGCTCATCAGCCGGGACGGCTAATTCACCCCTCCACTTT
CDR3 protein: CASSSAGTANSPLHF

clone size: many
V gene: TRBV19
J gene: TRBJ2-1
D gene: TRBD1
CDR3 DNA: TGTGCCAGTAGTAGAGACAGGGAAGGTTCCTACAATGAGCAGTTCTTC
CDR3 protein: CASSRDREGSYNEQFF

clone size: -
V gene: TRBV14
J gene: TRBJ2-1
D gene: TRBD2
CDR3 DNA: TGTGCCAGCCAAGGCCCCGGCGGGAGTAATGAGCAGTTCTTC
CDR3 protein: CASQGPGGSNEQFF

clone size: few
V gene: TRBV5-1
J gene: TRBJ1-1
D gene: -
CDR3 DNA: TGCGCCAGCAGCTTCGGCAGGGAGCGGGCTTTCTTT
CDR3 protein: CASSFGRERAFF

clone size: many
V gene: TRBV7-2
J gene: TRBJ2-5
D gene: TRBD1
CDR3 DNA: TGTGCCAGCAGCTTGGGCCAGGGACAGGGACAAGAGACCCAGTACTTC
CDR3 protein: CASSLGQGQGQETQYF

clone size: -
V gene: TRBV7-9
J gene: TRBJ1-2
D gene: -
CDR3 DNA: TGTGCCAGCAGCTTAGCCGGGGGAGAAGGCTACACCTTC
CDR3 protein: CASSLAGGEGYTF

clone size: many
V gene: TRBV7-2
J gene: TRBJ2-5
D gene: -
CDR3 DNA: TGTGCCAGCAGCTCCCAAGGTTCCGGGACCCAGTACTTC
CDR3 protein: CASSSQGSGTQYF

clone size: many
V gene: TRBV4-1
J gene: TRBJ1-2
D gene: TRBD1
CDR3 DNA: TGCGCCAGCAGCCAAGACGGGGGACAGTATGGCTACACCTTC
CDR3 protein: CASSQDGGQYGYTF

clone size: -
V gene: TRBV28
J gene: TRBJ2-5
D gene: -
CDR3 DNA: TGTGCCAGCAGTCCGAGCGGACCACACCAGTACTTC
CDR3 protein: CASSPSGPHQYF

clone size: -
V gene: TRBV29-1
J gene: TRBJ1-1
D gene: TRBD1
CDR3 DNA: TGCAGCGTTGAACCTACCGGCGGGACAGTGAACACTGAAGCTTTCTTT
CDR3 protein: CSVEPTGGTVNTEAFF

clone size: -
V gene: TRBV7-2
J gene: TRBJ2-1
D gene: TRBD2
CDR3 DNA: TGTGCCAGCAGCGTAAGCCCCAGCGGGGGGTTCTACAATGAGCAGTTCTTC
CDR3 protein: CASSVSPSGGFYNEQFF

clone size: -
V gene: TRBV5-5
J gene: TRBJ2-4
D gene: -
CDR3 DNA: TGTGCCAGCAGCGGACGCCGGGAGTTGAATCAGTACTTC
CDR3 protein: CASSGRRELNQYF

clone size: many
V gene: TRBV7-9
J gene: TRBJ2-2
D gene: -
CDR3 DNA: TGTGCCAGCAGCTTAGTAATAGCGAACACCGGGGAGCTGTTTTTT
CDR3 protein: CASSLVIANTGELFF

clone size: -
V gene: TRBV12-3/TRBV12-4
J gene: TRBJ2-2
D gene: TRBD1
CDR3 DNA: TGTGCCAGCAGCCGGGACAGGGGTTTGTCCGACACCGGGGAGCTGTTTTTT
CDR3 protein: CASSRDRGLSDTGELFF

clone size: few
V gene: TRBV5-1
J gene: TRBJ1-1
D gene: TRBD1
CDR3 DNA: TGCGCCAGCAGCTTGGAGGCCGGACAGGTCACTGAAGCTTTCTTT
CDR3 protein: CASSLEAGQVTEAFF

clone size: -
V gene: TRBV5-6
J gene: TRBJ2-5
D gene: TRBD1
CDR3 DNA: TGTGCCAGCAGCTCCGCGGGACAGGGATTGTACCAAGAGACCCAGTACTTC
CDR3 protein: CASSSAGQGLYQETQYF

clone size: -
V gene: TRBV6-5
J gene: TRBJ1-6
D gene: -
CDR3 DNA: TGTGCCAGCAGCAACGACGCCCTTAATTCACCCCTCCACTTT
CDR3 protein: CASSNDALNSPLHF

clone size: many
V gene: TRBV5-1
J gene: TRBJ2-5
D gene: -
CDR3 DNA: TGCGCCAGCAGCCCCGGCGACAGGCAAGAGACCCAGTACTTC
CDR3 protein: CASSPGDRQETQYF

clone size: few
V gene: TRBV20-1
J gene: TRBJ1-5
D gene: TRBD1
CDR3 DNA: TGCAGTGCTAGAGAGGAAAGGGGGCTCGGACAGCCCCAGCATTTT
CDR3 protein: CSAREERGLGQPQHF

clone size: few
V gene: TRBV7-3
J gene: TRBJ2-1
D gene: TRBD2
CDR3 DNA: TGTGCCAGCAGCCCCTGGGAGGGGTCTGGGAATGAGCAGTTCTTC
CDR3 protein: CASSPWEGSGNEQFF